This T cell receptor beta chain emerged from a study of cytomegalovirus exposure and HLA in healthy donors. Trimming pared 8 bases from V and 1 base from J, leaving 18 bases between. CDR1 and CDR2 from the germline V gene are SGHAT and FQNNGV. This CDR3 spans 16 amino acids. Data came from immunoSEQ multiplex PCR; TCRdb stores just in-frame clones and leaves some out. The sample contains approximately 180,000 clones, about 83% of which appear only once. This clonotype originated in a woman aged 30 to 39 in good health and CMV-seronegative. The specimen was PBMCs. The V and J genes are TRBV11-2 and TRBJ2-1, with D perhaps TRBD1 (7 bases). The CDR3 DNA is TGTGCCAGCGGATCTATCAGGGGGGTATCCTACAATGAGCAGTTCTTC. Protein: CASGSIRGVSYNEQFF. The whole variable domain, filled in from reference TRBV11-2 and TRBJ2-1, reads EAGVAQSPRYKIIEKRQSVAFWCNPISGHATLYWYQQILGQGPKLLIQFQNNGVVDDSQLPKDRFSAERLKGVDSTLKIQPAKLEDSAVYLCASGSIRGVSYNEQFFGPGTRLTVL.